The next 30 T cell receptor beta chains were all read from a single sample in a study of shared clonotypes between healthy human individuals. Here immunoSEQ multiplex PCR was the method, and the copy in TCRdb shows in-frame clones only, minus some. Among about 2.3 million clones, more than 85% were seen once, and the ten largest hold about 0.37%. The source material was naive CD4+ T cells from PBMCs. The subset was: CD45RA+ positively selected. The receptors here all came from a man between 18 and 29 years old in good health. Some clones in this sample may be carry-over from other donors' samples.

The rearrangement links TRBV7-3 to TRBJ2-7; D perhaps matches TRBD2 (6 bases). Trimming left V 1 base short and J 3 bases short, with 13 bases between. The CDR3 spans 15 residues. Germline CDR1 SGHTA, CDR2 FQGTGA. This CDR3 reads CASSLSGTKNYEQYF. The CDR3 bases are TGTGCCAGCAGCTTAAGCGGGACGAAGAACTACGAGCAGTACTTC. Full variable domain (missing parts from reference TRBV7-3 and TRBJ2-7): GAGVSQTPSNKVTEKGKYVELRCDPISGHTALYWYRQSLGQGPEFLIYFQGTGAADDSGLPNDRFFAVRPEGSVSTLKIQRTERGDSAVYLCASSLSGTKNYEQYFGPGTRLTVT.

Details on this clone: Distinct nucleotide sequences in the sample also encode this CDR3. This chain uses TRBV6-5 with TRBJ2-3; D ambiguous. This CDR3 comprises 15 residues. The V and J ends lost 3 bases and 0 bases respectively, with 10 bases between them. Germline CDR1 reads MNHEY; CDR2 reads SVGAGI. The CDR3 DNA reads as TGTGCCAGCAGTTATAGTGGCACCAGCACAGATACGCAGTATTTT. Amino acids: CASSYSGTSTDTQYF.

V usage is TRBV28 and J usage is TRBJ2-5; D gene uncertain. The germline V gene encodes CDR1 MDHEN and CDR2 SYDVKM. The V gene lost 5 bases and the J gene lost 3 bases, with 10 bases spanning the gap. This CDR3 is 13 amino acids long. For the CDR3, the DNA is TGTGCCAGCAGTCCCCCGATGAAAGAGACCCAGTACTTC. This codes for CASSPPMKETQYF.

V gene TRBV18 combines with J gene TRBJ1-2; perhaps TRBD1 as D (5 bases). V lost 3 bases, J lost 2 bases, and 13 bases lay in between. Germline CDR1 is KGHSH and CDR2 is LQKENI. This CDR3 is built from 15 residues. The CDR3 here is CASSPGLRGNYGYTF. In nucleotides, the CDR3 is TGTGCCAGCTCACCGGGACTACGGGGGAACTATGGCTACACCTTC.

This rearrangement joins TRBV2 to TRBJ1-2; D not certain. CDR1 SNHLY and CDR2 FYNNEI come from the germline V gene. V gave up 8 bases and J gave up 7 bases, with 11 bases separating them. This CDR3 is built from 11 residues. In DNA, the CDR3 is TGTGCCAGCCGAACCTCTCGTGGCTACACCTTC. Its translation is CASRTSRGYTF.

This chain links TRBV28 with TRBJ1-3; D unclear. Germline CDR1 and CDR2: MDHEN and SYDVKM. This CDR3 has 16 amino acids. The V and J ends lost 5 bases and 0 bases respectively, with 14 bases between them. The CDR3 nucleotides are TGTGCCAGCAGTCCAAGGACGGGGAGCTCTGGAAACACCATATATTTT. Translating it yields CASSPRTGSSGNTIYF.

The rearrangement links TRBV19 to TRBJ1-4; perhaps TRBD1 as D (6 bases). Germline loops: CDR1 LNHDA, CDR2 SQIVND (reference sequence). Trimming shortened V by 6 bases and J by 1 base, and 9 bases separated the two germline ends. The CDR3 runs to 14 residues. The CDR3 region is CASSPTGTNEKLFF. The CDR3, as DNA: TGTGCCAGTAGCCCGACAGGAACTAATGAAAAACTGTTTTTT.

J is TRBJ2-3 and V is TRBV9; D uncertain. Germline V lookup: CDR1 SGDLS, CDR2 YYNGEE. With 2 bases removed from V and 6 bases from J, the gap between germline ends came to 10 bases. CDR3 length equals 13 residues. The CDR3: CASSVDRLDTQYF. CDR3 nucleotide sequence: TGTGCCAGCAGCGTGGACCGCTTGGATACGCAGTATTTT.

The chain links TRBV21-1 to TRBJ2-5; the DNA was not compared with TRBD1, the D call given in the table. TRBV21-1 is a pseudogene locus. This CDR3 has 18 amino acids. CDR3 in amino acids: CASSPNDREIRGDGTQYF. CDR3 DNA sequence: TGTGCCAGCAGCCCAAATGACCGGGAAATCAGGGGCGATGGGACCCAGTACTTC.

The chain joins TRBV27 to TRBJ1-3; tentatively, D is TRBD1 (6 bases). Trimming cost V 5 bases and J 1 base, with 18 bases left between them. This CDR3 region has 17 residues. CDR1 and CDR2 (germline): MNHEY, SMNVEV (reference sequence). The CDR3 loop is CASSPNPGVLSGNTIYF. For the CDR3, the DNA is TGTGCCAGCAGTCCCAACCCAGGGGTCCTATCTGGAAACACCATATATTTT.

The chain has TRBV9 and TRBJ2-3; 9 positions agree with TRBD1. The ends lost 4 bases at V and 6 bases at J; junction bases unmatched: 6. The germline gives CDR1 SGDLS, CDR2 YYNGEE. The CDR3 covers 14 residues. CDR3 residues: CASSLQTGGDTQYF. CDR3 nucleotide sequence: TGTGCCAGCAGCCTTCAGACAGGGGGGGATACGCAGTATTTT.

The chain recombines TRBV4-1 with TRBJ2-5; 7 bases align to TRBD1. Germline assignment: CDR1 MGHRA and CDR2 YSYEKL. V gave up 4 bases and J gave up 3 bases; unmatched junction bases: 5. The CDR3 totals 14 residues. CDR3 sequence: CASSRQGDEETQYF. The CDR3 bases are TGCGCCAGCAGCCGACAGGGCGACGAAGAGACCCAGTACTTC.

The chain is built from TRBV11-2 and TRBJ2-7; D unresolved. This CDR3 region has 14 residues. Looked up from germline, CDR1 is SGHAT and CDR2 is FQNNGV. The V end lost 0 bases, the J end lost 5 bases, and 11 bases lay between the germline ends. The CDR3 DNA reads as TGTGCCAGCAGCTTAGATTCGCCCTTGGACGAGCAGTACTTC. Protein sequence: CASSLDSPLDEQYF.

In DNA form, the CDR3 reads TGTGCCAGCAGCCGTAGCGGGAGGATCAGTAACATTCAGTACTTC. Encoded protein: CASSRSGRISNIQYF. This chain connects TRBV14 to TRBJ2-4; 10 bases line up with TRBD2. The length of the CDR3 is 15 residues. V lost 4 bases, J lost 7 bases, and 7 bases stayed unmatched. Looked up from germline, CDR1 is SGHDN and CDR2 is FVKESK.

The chain has TRBV5-1 and TRBJ2-7; no firm D call. Trimming took off 2 bases at V and 6 bases at J, with 15 bases between the two ends. CDR1 SGHRS and CDR2 YFSETQ come from the germline V gene. CDR3 length: 14 residues. The chain's CDR3 is CASSFTGPPLEQYF. The CDR3 nucleotides read TGCGCCAGCAGCTTTACCGGTCCCCCTCTCGAGCAGTACTTC.

The rearrangement links TRBV10-3 to TRBJ1-5, with a tentative D call TRBD1 (6 bases). V was trimmed by 5 bases and J by 2 bases, leaving 13 bases between them. Germline V gene lookup returns CDR1 ENHRY and CDR2 SYGVKD. This CDR3 region has 15 residues. CDR3 DNA: TGTGCCATCAGTTGGGGGCCCGATGGCAATCAGCCCCAGCATTTT. This gives the protein CAISWGPDGNQPQHF.

The rearrangement uses TRBV10-3 and TRBJ1-5; D not certain. Trimming removed 0 bases at V and 6 bases at J, with 9 bases between. CDR1 and CDR2 from the germline V gene are ENHRY and SYGVKD. This CDR3 region has 14 residues. This CDR3 is CAISESGEVQPQHF. CDR3 nucleotides: TGTGCCATCAGTGAGTCTGGGGAGGTTCAGCCCCAGCATTTT.

This rearrangement joins TRBV28 to TRBJ2-5, with 12 nucleotides matching TRBD2. Germline V gene sequence: CDR1 MDHEN, CDR2 SYDVKM. The CDR3 loop spans 16 amino acids. The junction had 8 bases not matched to a gene; V was cut back by 4 bases and J by 5 bases. The CDR3 nucleotides read TGTGCCAGCAGTTCCTCGACTAGCGGGAGTGGCGAGACCCAGTACTTC. Encoded protein: CASSSSTSGSGETQYF.

The V gene is TRBV28, the J gene TRBJ1-3; D uncertain. The length of the CDR3 is 15 residues. Germline loops: CDR1 MDHEN, CDR2 SYDVKM. Trimming pared 0 bases from V and 0 bases from J, leaving 6 bases between. CDR3 amino acids: CASSLWPGSGNTIYF. DNA of the CDR3: TGTGCCAGCAGTTTATGGCCAGGCTCTGGAAACACCATATATTTT.

This chain connects TRBV19 to TRBJ2-5; possibly TRBD1 for D (5 bases). Germline CDR1 is LNHDA and CDR2 is SQIVND (reference sequence). V lost 2 bases and J 1 base, leaving 8 bases between the germline ends. The CDR3 consists of 14 residues. The CDR3 DNA follows: TGTGCCAGTAGTATAAAGGGGATCCAAGAGACCCAGTACTTC. Translating it yields CASSIKGIQETQYF.

The rearrangement links TRBV6-1 to TRBJ2-2; no definite D call. CDR3 length equals 14 residues. Looked up from germline, CDR1 is MNHNS and CDR2 is SASEGT. The ends were cut back, 4 bases at V and 1 base at J, with 7 bases in the middle. The CDR3 coding sequence is TGTGCCAGCAGTGCTGAGCGGAACACCGGGGAGCTGTTTTTT. Amino acid sequence: CASSAERNTGELFF.

The chain joins TRBV19 to TRBJ2-3; D is undetermined. There are 13 residues in the CDR3. The V gene lost 5 bases and the J gene lost 4 bases, with 10 bases spanning the gap. Germline lookup yields CDR1 LNHDA and CDR2 SQIVND (reference sequence). The DNA for the CDR3 is TGTGCCAGTAGTCCCAGAACGGCAGATACGCAGTATTTT. This encodes CASSPRTADTQYF.

This sequence joins TRBV2 and TRBJ1-1, with unresolved D. Trimming cost V 3 bases and J 0 bases, with 5 bases left between them. The CDR3 runs to 13 residues. Germline CDR1 reads SNHLY; CDR2 reads FYNNEI. In DNA, the CDR3 is TGTGCCAGCAGTGACGACGTGAACACTGAAGCTTTCTTT. This gives the protein CASSDDVNTEAFF.

This clone was seen only once. This chain links TRBV7-2 with TRBJ2-7; TRBD1 agrees at 7 bases. This CDR3 spans 12 amino acids. Germline loops: CDR1 SGHTA, CDR2 FQGNSA. The V segment lost 0 bases and the J segment 11 bases; nucleotides outside the gene matches: 4. The CDR3 is CASSLAKGAEYF. CDR3 coding DNA: TGTGCCAGCAGCTTAGCCAAGGGGGCTGAGTACTTC. Full variable domain (missing parts from reference TRBV7-2 and TRBJ2-7): GAGVSQSPSNKVTEKGKDVELRCDPISGHTALYWYRQSLGQGLEFLIYFQGNSAPDKSGLPSDRFSAERTGGSVSTLTIQRTQQEDSAVYLCASSLAKGAEYFGPGTRLTVT.

This CDR3 reads CASTSLVAGDYEQYF. The CDR3 DNA is TGTGCCAGTACCTCACTCGTAGCGGGGGATTACGAGCAGTACTTC. The V call is TRBV19, the J call TRBJ2-7; 9 nucleotides line up with TRBD2. The ends lost 7 bases at V and 4 bases at J; junction bases unmatched: 11. Germline CDR1 reads LNHDA; CDR2 reads SQIVND (reference sequence). The CDR3 is 15 residues long.

V is TRBV30 and J is TRBJ1-2, with 7 positions matching TRBD1. CDR1 GTSNPN and CDR2 SVGIG come from the germline V gene (reference sequence). This CDR3 contains 15 residues. V shed 1 base and J 4 bases; nucleotides not matched to a gene: 9. Written as DNA, the CDR3 is TGTGCCTGGAGTGGAGGGGGCGGGATCGGCTATGGCTACACCTTC. Translated: CAWSGGGGIGYGYTF.

The V gene is TRBV7-9, the J gene TRBJ2-1; 8 bases match TRBD2. J gave up 0 bases and V 5 bases, and 9 bases lay outside the gene matches. The CDR3 covers 17 residues. Germline V CDR1 and CDR2: SEHNR, FQNEAQ (reference sequence). The CDR3 nucleotides read TGTGCCAGCAGCGCTAGAAGAGCGGGAGTCTCCTACAATGAGCAGTTCTTC. Translated: CASSARRAGVSYNEQFF.

The rearrangement uses TRBV19 and TRBJ2-2, with 8 bases identical to TRBD1. V lost 6 bases and J lost 7; bases outside the gene matches: 7. Germline V gene data show CDR1 as LNHDA and CDR2 as SQIVND (reference sequence). This CDR3 is built from 14 residues. The CDR3 protein is CASRAFGQGGELFF. The DNA of the CDR3 is TGTGCCAGTAGGGCTTTCGGACAGGGCGGGGAGCTGTTTTTT.

In the case of this clone: Different DNA sequences within this sample yield the same CDR3. The chain has TRBV6-1 and TRBJ2-1; no clear D. Germline V lookup: CDR1 MNHNS, CDR2 SASEGT. V was clipped by 1 base and J by 5 bases, with 9 bases between them. This CDR3 region has 14 residues. CDR3 DNA: TGTGCCAGCAGTGAAGTCAGACAAAACAATGAGCAGTTCTTC. Amino acids: CASSEVRQNNEQFF.

The chain has TRBV28 and TRBJ2-3; 13 positions match TRBD2. CDR3 length: 22 residues. With V trimmed by 6 bases and J by 1 base, 22 bases remained unmatched. In germline, CDR1 is MDHEN, CDR2 SYDVKM. The CDR3 region is CASRQQGRIWTSGSWGTDTQYF. DNA for the CDR3: TGTGCCAGCAGACAACAGGGCAGAATTTGGACTAGCGGGAGTTGGGGCACAGATACGCAGTATTTT.